What follows are 5 T cell receptor beta chains derived from one specimen sequenced in a study of blood T cell repertoires in COVID-19. Sequenced by immunoSEQ multiplex PCR; TCRdb stores in-frame clones only, minus some. Of about 210,000 clones in the sample, approximately 80% are singletons; the top ten hold roughly 7.6%. Sequenced material: peripheral blood. These receptors originate from a woman older than 75 with COVID-19, enrolled during active disease.

This chain uses TRBV6-5 with TRBJ1-5; TRBD1 aligns across 9 bases. Germline CDR1 and CDR2: MNHEY and SVGAGI. This CDR3 is built from 15 residues. Trimming cost V 6 bases and J 4 bases; bases outside gene matches: 7. This chain's CDR3 is CASRGTGTGNQPQHF. The CDR3 bases are TGTGCCAGCAGAGGAACAGGGACAGGGAATCAGCCCCAGCATTTT.

V gene TRBV21-1 combines with J gene TRBJ1-3. TRBV21-1 is labeled a pseudogene. This CDR3 has 16 residues. The DNA for the CDR3 is TGTGCCAGCAGCAAAAACACAGGAGGGACTGGAAACACCATATATTTT. Encoded protein: CASSKNTGGTGNTIYF.

Points on this clone: Distinct nucleotide sequences in the sample also encode this CDR3. The V gene is TRBV5-4, the J gene TRBJ1-6; 7 nucleotides line up with TRBD1. CDR1 is SGHNT, CDR2 YYREEE, per germline (reference sequence). J was trimmed by 6 bases and V by 1 base; bases with no gene match: 1. The CDR3 extends over 14 amino acids. The CDR3 DNA reads as TGTGCCAGCAGCTTGCGGGACAGTAATTCACCCCTCCACTTT. Encoded protein: CASSLRDSNSPLHF.

The genes are TRBV18 and TRBJ2-7; 8 bases are shared with TRBD1. Germline CDR1 and CDR2: KGHSH and LQKENI. The CDR3 contains 13 residues. The V gene end was trimmed by 5 bases and the J gene end by 5 bases; junction bases not matched to a gene: 5. The CDR3: CASSSTGDHEQYF. The CDR3 coding sequence is TGTGCCAGCTCATCGACAGGGGATCACGAGCAGTACTTC.

For the CDR3, the DNA is TGTGCCAGCAGCCAGGCAGGGGGCCAAACATCCTACAATGAGCAGTTCTTC. It yields the protein CASSQAGGQTSYNEQFF. The chain carries TRBV4-2 and TRBJ2-1; TRBD1 matches at 8 bases. Germline V gives CDR1 LGHNA, CDR2 YNFKEQ. The ends lost 3 bases at V and 1 base at J; junction bases unmatched: 8. The CDR3 is 17 residues long.